This entry lists 6 T cell receptor beta chains sequenced from one sample in a study of blood T cell repertoires in COVID-19. The assay was immunoSEQ multiplex PCR, and TCRdb's table has in-frame clones only and misses some. The profile shows 120,000 or so clones, around 80% of them singletons. Sequencing used peripheral blood. Receptor source: a man older than 75 with active or convalescent COVID-19.

The V gene is TRBV6-1, the J gene TRBJ1-5; a possible D gene is TRBD1 (5 bases). V was clipped by 2 bases and J by 2 bases, with 10 bases between them. CDR3 length: 15 residues. Germline V gene lookup returns CDR1 MNHNS and CDR2 SASEGT. The CDR3 loop reads CASSEKGSGNQPQHF. CDR3 DNA: TGTGCCAGCAGTGAAAAGGGGTCGGGCAATCAGCCCCAGCATTTT.

V usage is TRBV4-2 and J usage is TRBJ2-6; 8 bases are a match to TRBD1. V was pared by 8 bases and J by 0 bases, with 12 bases of the junction left unmatched. Germline V gene data show CDR1 as LGHNA and CDR2 as YNFKEQ. This CDR3 comprises 18 residues. CDR3 DNA: TGTGCCAGCGGAGCAGGGGGCACTTCGGGCTCTGGGGCCAACGTCCTGACTTTC. It yields the protein CASGAGGTSGSGANVLTF.

This clone was counted once. The chain combines TRBV5-1 with TRBJ2-1; possibly TRBD1 for D (5 bases). This CDR3 contains 14 residues. V was cut by 0 bases and J by 8 bases, with 12 bases left in between. CDR1 is SGHRS, CDR2 YFSETQ, per germline. CDR3 sequence (DNA): TGCGCCAGCAGCTTGGCCCAGGGTTACGATGAGCAGTTCTTC. As protein: CASSLAQGYDEQFF.

V is TRBV5-1 and J is TRBJ2-3; 10 bases fit TRBD2. CDR3 length: 15 residues. Unmatched junction bases numbered 4, after V lost 2 bases and J lost 4 bases. Germline V gene sequence: CDR1 SGHRS, CDR2 YFSETQ. The DNA of the CDR3 is TGCGCCAGCAGCTTTAGCGGGGGGCTGGCAGATACGCAGTATTTT. Translation: CASSFSGGLADTQYF.

The chain links TRBV7-9 to TRBJ2-7; D not resolved. Germline V gene data show CDR1 as SEHNR and CDR2 as FQNEAQ (reference sequence). V gave up 6 bases and J gave up 3 bases, with 6 bases separating them. The CDR3 extends over 11 amino acids. CDR3: CASSFIYEQYF. CDR3 sequence (DNA): TGTGCCAGCAGTTTCATCTACGAGCAGTACTTC.

With respect to this clone: Germline is not matched at one junction end, which may reflect a read error. The rearrangement uses TRBV9 and TRBJ2-2, with 10 positions matching TRBD2. From germline, CDR1 is SGDLS and CDR2 YYNGEE. The CDR3 runs to 17 residues. The CDR3 sequence: CASSGRGTSENTGEPFF. As DNA, the CDR3 is TGTGCCAGCAGCGGACGCGGGACTAGCGAGAACACCGGGGAGCCGTTTTTT. The variable domain in full, completed from reference TRBV9 and TRBJ2-2, reads DSGVTQTPKHLITATGQRVTLRCSPRSGDLSVYWYQQSLDQGLQFLIQYYNGEERAKGNILERFSAQQFPDLHSELNLSSLELGDSALYFCASSGRGTSENTGEPFFGEGSRLTVL.